This record covers a single T cell receptor (beta chain). What it binds is not known. This record comes from a study of T cells in Graves' hyperthyroidism and ophthalmopathy. Points from the study as a whole: Blood also held most thyroid clonotypes expanded beyond 0.001.

The source material, RNA transcripts, was used to amplify TCR beta CDR3 regions. The HTBI primer set drove a first-round RT-PCR of the TCR CDR3. One entry per CDR3 protein results from TCRdb running MiXCR on the multiplex PCR reads. The sample yields 200,000 to 250,000 distinct CDR3 sequences, roughly 15% seen once. The CDR3 has 15 amino acids. Germline V lookup: CDR1 LNHDA, CDR2 SQIVND (reference sequence). The germline V and J ends were trimmed by 2 bases and 4 bases, with 14 bases remaining between them. The chain joins TRBV19 to TRBJ1-2; D ambiguous. Sequencing used blood. The clonotype originates from a woman aged 18-29 years with Graves' ophthalmopathy. CDR3 nucleotides: TGTGCCAGTAGTATAAGGCAAGTGGGCACCTATGGCTACACCTTC. Its protein product is CASSIRQVGTYGYTF.